This T cell receptor beta chain was captured by sequencing in a study of cytomegalovirus exposure and HLA in healthy donors. CDR1 is SGHTA and CDR2 is FQGTGA in the germline V gene. The CDR3 sequence is 14 residues long. The V segment lost 2 bases and the J segment 4 bases; nucleotides outside the gene matches: 3. Generated by immunoSEQ multiplex PCR, the TCRdb table keeps only in-frame clones and is missing some. The table has about 240,000 clones, around nine tenths seen once. The TCR comes from a man in his late teens or twenties in good health and CMV-seronegative. The sample was PBMCs. V is TRBV7-3 and J is TRBJ1-1; 8 bases agree with TRBD1. The CDR3 is CASSLQTGGTEAFF. In nucleotides, the CDR3 is TGTGCCAGCAGCTTACAAACAGGGGGCACTGAAGCTTTCTTT. Together with reference TRBV7-3 and TRBJ1-1, the CDR3 gives the full variable domain: GAGVSQTPSNKVTEKGKYVELRCDPISGHTALYWYRQSLGQGPEFLIYFQGTGAADDSGLPNDRFFAVRPEGSVSTLKIQRTERGDSAVYLCASSLQTGGTEAFFGQGTRLTVV.